This is a list of T cell receptor beta chains from one sample in a study of beta chain features in type 1 diabetes. Method: immunoSEQ multiplex PCR; TCRdb's copy keeps in-frame clones and lacks some. This table has about 350,000 clones, roughly a fifth appearing once. The sequencing input was naive CD4+ T cells from blood. The source is a woman aged 18-30 years in good health. CDR3s include the opening cysteine and the closing phenylalanine or tryptophan. A D gene is named only where the DNA matches it firmly. For some rows the clone size is stated as once, few or many, or as a class when expanded; others skip it.

size,V,J,D,DNA,CDR3
few,TRBV5-1,TRBJ2-1,TRBD2,TGCGCCAGCAGCTTGACTAGCGCCAAGGGGAATGAGCAGTTCTTC,CASSLTSAKGNEQFF
few,TRBV29-1,TRBJ2-1,-,TGCAGCGTCGCAGACAATGAGCAGTTCTTC,CSVADNEQFF
-,TRBV5-6,TRBJ2-2,TRBD2,TGTGCCAGCAGCCTTCTCGCGGGAGCCGGGGAGCTGTTTTTT,CASSLLAGAGELFF
-,TRBV9,TRBJ2-7,-,TGTGCCAGCAGCCGAACGACAGACTCCTACGAGCAGTACTTC,CASSRTTDSYEQYF
few,TRBV6-5,TRBJ2-5,TRBD2,TGTGCCAGCACTGGGCGGGGGGCGAGGACCCAGTACTTC,CASTGRGARTQYF
-,TRBV11-2,TRBJ2-7,TRBD1,TGTGCCAGCAGCTTAGGCCGACAGGGTTCCTACGAGCAGTACTTC,CASSLGRQGSYEQYF
few,TRBV5-4,TRBJ2-5,TRBD1,TGTGCCAGCAGCTGGACGGGACAGGGTGAAGAGACCCAGTACTTC,CASSWTGQGEETQYF
few,TRBV5-4,TRBJ2-2,-,TGTGCCAGCAGCTTGGCAGGGGATAGAACCGGGGAGCTGTTTTTT,CASSLAGDRTGELFF
-,TRBV25-1,TRBJ1-1,TRBD1,TGTGCCAGCAGTGAGAACAGGGGGTATACTGAAGCTTTCTTT,CASSENRGYTEAFF
few,TRBV9,TRBJ2-1,TRBD2,TGTGCCAGCAGCGTAGCTTTAGCGGGAAGAGCCTACAATGAGCAGTTCTTC,CASSVALAGRAYNEQFF
few,TRBV9,TRBJ2-1,TRBD1,TGTGCCAGCAGCGTAGAGCTCCCGGGACAGGGTAACAATGAGCAGTTCTTC,CASSVELPGQGNNEQFF
-,TRBV7-2,TRBJ2-1,-,TGTGCCAGCAGCCCCCGGGGCTACAATGAGCAGTTCTTC,CASSPRGYNEQFF
-,TRBV2,TRBJ2-5,-,TGTGCCAGCACGGCGGGGTATCAACCACAAGAGACCCAGTACTTC,CASTAGYQPQETQYF
few,TRBV30,TRBJ1-2,-,TGTGCCTGGGGTCGAGACAGCTTCTATGGCTACACCTTC,CAWGRDSFYGYTF
-,TRBV29-1,TRBJ1-2,-,TGCAGCGTTAGGACAGATAACTATGGCTACACCTTC,CSVRTDNYGYTF